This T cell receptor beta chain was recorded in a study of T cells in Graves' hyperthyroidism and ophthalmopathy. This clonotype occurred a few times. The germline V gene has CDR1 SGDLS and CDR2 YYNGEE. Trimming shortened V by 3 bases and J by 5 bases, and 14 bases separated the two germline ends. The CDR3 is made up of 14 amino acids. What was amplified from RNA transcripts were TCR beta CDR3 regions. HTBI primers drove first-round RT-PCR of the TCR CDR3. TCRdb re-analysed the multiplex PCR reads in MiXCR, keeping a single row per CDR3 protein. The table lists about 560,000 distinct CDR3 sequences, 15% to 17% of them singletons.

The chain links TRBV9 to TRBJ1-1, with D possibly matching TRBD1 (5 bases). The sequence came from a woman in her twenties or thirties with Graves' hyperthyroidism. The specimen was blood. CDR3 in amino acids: CASSGQPEFTEAFF. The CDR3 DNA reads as TGTGCCAGCAGCGGACAGCCGGAGTTTACTGAAGCTTTCTTT.